This note documents a single T cell receptor (beta chain) sequence. Its antigen remains unknown. The data belong to a study of shared clonotypes between healthy human individuals. Study-level background: Every donor yielded three CD4 naive, three CD4 memory, two CD8 naive and one CD8 memory plate.

Broader study findings: A generally larger estimated richness was seen in naive subsets than in memory subsets. A few donors held about 5% of naive CD4 clonotypes in common.

Germline V gene sequence: CDR1 MGHDK, CDR2 SYGVNS. The CDR3 extends over 15 amino acids. The J segment lost 8 bases and the V segment lost 3 bases, leaving 8 bases of the junction unmatched. The test was conducted at deep level. Clones were sequenced by immunoSEQ multiplex PCR, and TCRdb holds only the in-frame ones, with some missing. The table includes millions of clones, about 95% detected once. This clonotype originated in a man aged 18 to 30 in good health. Sequenced material: naive CD4+ T cells sorted from blood. Sample subset: CD45RA+ positively selected. The genes are TRBV25-1 and TRBJ1-4; TRBD1 matches at 8 bases. CDR3 DNA sequence: TGTGCCAGCAGTGACCTCCAGGGGGCACGGGAAAAACTGTTTTTT. This encodes CASSDLQGAREKLFF.